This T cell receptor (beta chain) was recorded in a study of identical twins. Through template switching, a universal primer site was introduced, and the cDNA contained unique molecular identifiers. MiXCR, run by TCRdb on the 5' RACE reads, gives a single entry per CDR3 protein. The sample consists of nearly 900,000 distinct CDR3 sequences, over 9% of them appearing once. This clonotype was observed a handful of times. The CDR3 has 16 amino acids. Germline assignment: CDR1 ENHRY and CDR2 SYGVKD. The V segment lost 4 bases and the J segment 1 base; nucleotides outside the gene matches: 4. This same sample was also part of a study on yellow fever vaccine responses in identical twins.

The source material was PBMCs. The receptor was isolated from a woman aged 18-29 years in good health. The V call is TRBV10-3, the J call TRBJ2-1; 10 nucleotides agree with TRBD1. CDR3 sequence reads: CAISGPGQGSYNEQFF. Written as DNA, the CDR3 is TGTGCCATCAGTGGGCCGGGACAGGGGTCCTACAATGAGCAGTTCTTC.